These 30 T cell receptor beta chains originate from one sample sequenced in a study of identical twins. MiXCR was run by TCRdb on the 5' RACE reads, yielding one entry per CDR3 protein. The data hold more than 400,000 distinct CDR3 sequences, with 13% to 15% observed a single time. These data are also associated with another study on yellow fever vaccine responses in identical twins.

The material sequenced was CD4+ T cells sorted from blood. The receptors were sampled from a woman younger than 35 in good health.

In this sample, this clonotype turned up a few times. J is TRBJ2-7 and V is TRBV6-1; 8 bases map to TRBD1. V shed 6 bases and J 6 bases; nucleotides not matched to a gene: 10. This CDR3 region has 14 residues. Germline CDR1 is MNHNS and CDR2 is SASEGT. The CDR3 DNA follows: TGTGCCAGCAGACCAGGGACAGGTGGCGGCGAGCAGTACGTC. This encodes CASRPGTGGGEQYV.

The chain has TRBV20-1 and TRBJ2-3; D might be TRBD2 (7 bases). V lost 5 bases, J lost 4 bases, and 22 bases lay in between. This CDR3 is built from 16 residues. Germline loops: CDR1 DFQATT, CDR2 SNEGSKA (reference sequence). CDR3 amino acids: CSARTPLAEGADTQYF. CDR3 sequence (DNA): TGCAGTGCTCGTACCCCCCTAGCGGAGGGGGCAGATACGCAGTATTTT.

This clonotype was found a few times. V gene TRBV3-1 combines with J gene TRBJ2-7; D is undetermined. CDR1 and CDR2 (germline): LGHDT, YNNKEL (reference sequence). This CDR3 spans 15 amino acids. Trimming cost V 6 bases and J 0 bases, with 15 bases left between them. CDR3 DNA sequence: TGTGCCAGCAGAAGGGCGGAAGGCAGCTCCTACGAGCAGTACTTC. As protein: CASRRAEGSSYEQYF.

This clonotype occurred a few times. The J gene is TRBJ2-2, the V gene TRBV5-1, with D tentatively TRBD2 (5 bases). The V and J ends lost 0 bases and 6 bases respectively, with 15 bases between them. This CDR3 region has 16 residues. Germline lookup yields CDR1 SGHRS and CDR2 YFSETQ. The CDR3 DNA follows: TGCGCCAGCAGCTTGGCCGCACGAGGGTTGTCCGGGGAGCTGTTTTTT. Translation gives CASSLAARGLSGELFF.

This clonotype was observed a handful of times. The chain employs TRBV6-4 and TRBJ2-1, with D unresolved. CDR3 length: 11 amino acids. Germline V gene sequence: CDR1 MRHNA, CDR2 SNTAGT. V lost 6 bases, J lost 5 bases, and 5 bases lay in between. The CDR3: CASSDHNEQFF. CDR3 DNA sequence: TGTGCCAGCAGCGACCACAATGAGCAGTTCTTC.

This clonotype came up a few times. The chain joins TRBV29-1 to TRBJ1-6; D may be TRBD1 (5 bases). The germline V and J ends were trimmed by 4 bases and 7 bases, with 14 bases remaining between them. This CDR3 is 14 amino acids long. Germline V CDR1 and CDR2: SQVTM, ANQGSEA. The CDR3 bases are TGCAGCGTTGCTCCCGAGACAGCCAATTCACCCCTCCACTTT. This encodes CSVAPETANSPLHF.

A note on this clonotype: A junction boundary mismatches the germline segment, possibly from a read error. The CDR3 here is CASSIRALNSEAFF. The CDR3 nucleotides read TGTGCCAGCAGTATCCGGGCCCTGAACTCTGAAGCTTTCTTT. The genes are TRBV12-3 or TRBV12-4 and TRBJ1-1, with D unclear. This CDR3 comprises 14 residues.

The chain is built from TRBV2 and TRBJ2-3, with D perhaps matching TRBD2 (5 bases). Germline V gives CDR1 SNHLY, CDR2 FYNNEI. The CDR3 has 14 residues. V lost 3 bases and J 2 bases, leaving 9 bases between the germline ends. The CDR3 loop is CASSDEGYTDTQYF. DNA for the CDR3: TGTGCCAGCAGTGACGAGGGTTACACAGATACGCAGTATTTT. Using reference TRBV2 and TRBJ2-3 for the parts outside the CDR3, the full variable domain is EPEVTQTPSHQVTQMGQEVILRCVPISNHLYFYWYRQILGQKVEFLVSFYNNEISEKSEIFDDQFSVERPDGSNFTLKIRSTKLEDSAMYFCASSDEGYTDTQYFGPGTRLTVL.

The chain employs TRBV20-1 and TRBJ2-3; TRBD2 might be the D (6 bases). CDR3 length equals 18 residues. V was pared by 4 bases and J by 0 bases, with 23 bases between. Germline-derived CDR1 and CDR2 are DFQATT and SNEGSKA (reference sequence). CDR3 nucleotides: TGCAGTGCTACAATGTTCGGGAAGGGAGGTCCTAGCACAGATACGCAGTATTTT. It yields the protein CSATMFGKGGPSTDTQYF.

There are a few counts of this clonotype. This chain links TRBV6-1 with TRBJ2-1, with a weak D call TRBD2 (6 bases). The CDR3 totals 14 residues. The germline V and J ends were trimmed by 7 bases and 1 base, with 11 bases remaining between them. Per the germline V gene, CDR1 is MNHNS and CDR2 is SASEGT. For the CDR3, the DNA is TGTGCCAGCATGGAGGGGATTTCCTACAATGAGCAGTTCTTC. This translates into CASMEGISYNEQFF.

The genes are TRBV28 and TRBJ2-7; 11 bases align to TRBD2. J lost 5 bases, V lost 7 bases, and 22 bases had no gene match. Germline values: CDR1 MDHEN, CDR2 SYDVKM. This CDR3 is built from 19 residues. The CDR3 region is CASTPGGLAGGPQVHEQYF. The CDR3 DNA follows: TGTGCCAGCACCCCGGGCGGGCTAGCGGGAGGACCCCAGGTCCACGAGCAGTACTTC.

The chain employs TRBV4-2 and TRBJ2-3; the match to TRBD2 covers 12 bases. V was pared by 0 bases and J by 5 bases, with 6 bases of the junction left unmatched. This CDR3 comprises 17 residues. The germline CDR1 and CDR2 sequences are LGHNA and YNFKEQ. The CDR3 spells CASSQDPSGRAGDTQYF. CDR3 DNA sequence: TGTGCCAGCAGCCAAGATCCTAGCGGGAGGGCCGGAGATACGCAGTATTTT.

The V call is TRBV11-3, the J call TRBJ2-3; no definite D call. Trimming pared 4 bases from V and 4 bases from J, leaving 12 bases between. The V gene's germline CDR1 is SGHNT and CDR2 YENEEA. The CDR3 totals 14 residues. The CDR3 reads CASSSAQTSDTQYF. The CDR3 DNA reads TGTGCCAGCAGCTCAGCCCAGACCTCAGATACGCAGTATTTT.

CDR3 coding DNA: TGTGCCAGCAGCCAATTATGGGGAGGGTTACGGGACGGCTACACCTTC. Encoded protein: CASSQLWGGLRDGYTF. The chain uses TRBV3-1 and TRBJ1-2; D perhaps matches TRBD1 (5 bases). Germline V gene lookup returns CDR1 LGHDT and CDR2 YNNKEL (reference sequence). The CDR3 is 16 residues long. The V and J ends lost 2 bases and 8 bases respectively, with 21 bases between them.

This clonotype was seen a handful of times. The chain is built from TRBV24-1 and TRBJ2-2; 7 bases line up with TRBD2. Germline values: CDR1 KGHDR, CDR2 SFDVKD. The CDR3 extends over 18 amino acids. V gave up 1 base and J gave up 3 bases; unmatched junction bases: 10. The CDR3 loop reads CATSDLRKGLTYTGELFF. In DNA, the CDR3 is TGTGCCACCAGTGATTTAAGAAAGGGACTAACATACACCGGGGAGCTGTTTTTT.

The V gene is TRBV28, the J gene TRBJ2-5, with D uncertain. Germline V lookup: CDR1 MDHEN, CDR2 SYDVKM. The CDR3 has 12 amino acids. V gave up 2 bases and J gave up 5 bases, with 6 bases separating them. The CDR3 sequence: CASSLTMETQYF. DNA of the CDR3: TGTGCCAGCAGTTTAACTATGGAGACCCAGTACTTC.

The V and J genes are TRBV20-1 and TRBJ2-2; no clear D gene. The V and J ends lost 0 bases and 4 bases respectively, with 15 bases between them. The V gene's germline CDR1 is DFQATT and CDR2 SNEGSKA (reference sequence). The CDR3 is 16 residues long. DNA for the CDR3: TGCAGTGCTAGAGATAATAGGGCGCCCCCCACCGGGGAGCTGTTTTTT. It yields the protein CSARDNRAPPTGELFF.

In this sample, this clonotype turned up a few times. The chain carries TRBV20-1 and TRBJ2-5, with D perhaps given as TRBD1 or TRBD2 (6 bases each). The CDR3 is 14 residues long. V lost 7 bases and J 1 base, leaving 16 bases between the germline ends. The germline V gene has CDR1 DFQATT and CDR2 SNEGSKA (reference sequence). The CDR3 DNA sequence: TGCAGTGGGGGGGCCCGAACGATCCAAGAGACCCAGTACTTC. Protein sequence: CSGGARTIQETQYF.

V and J are TRBV20-1 and TRBJ2-5; the D gene is possibly TRBD1 (6 bases). The CDR3 is made up of 18 amino acids. The germline gives CDR1 DFQATT, CDR2 SNEGSKA (reference sequence). V was shortened by 3 bases and J by 0 bases, with 23 bases between the two germline ends. CDR3 loop: CSASTSQWTEQYQETQYF. In DNA, the CDR3 is TGCAGTGCTAGTACTTCCCAGTGGACAGAGCAATACCAAGAGACCCAGTACTTC.

This clonotype was detected once. The chain joins TRBV18 to TRBJ2-3; D is perhaps TRBD1 (7 bases). V lost 0 bases, J lost 4 bases, and 17 bases lay in between. Looked up from germline, CDR1 is KGHSH and CDR2 is LQKENI. The CDR3 runs to 17 residues. CDR3 DNA: TGTGCCAGCTCACCACCGAGTGGGCAGGGGGGCCCAGATACGCAGTATTTT. Protein product: CASSPPSGQGGPDTQYF.

This clonotype was counted between two and nine times. The CDR3 nucleotides are TGCGCCAGCAGCCTTACAGGGGACGGTACGCAGTATTTT. Residues: CASSLTGDGTQYF. The J gene is TRBJ2-3, the V gene TRBV5-1, with 7 bases aligning to TRBD1. Trimming removed 4 bases from V and 8 bases from J; junction bases left unmatched: 7. This CDR3 spans 13 amino acids. Germline CDR1 reads SGHRS; CDR2 reads YFSETQ.

This chain uses TRBV5-1 with TRBJ1-1, with 7 bases matching TRBD1. The CDR3 contains 14 residues. CDR1 is SGHRS, CDR2 YFSETQ, per germline. The V segment lost 4 bases and the J segment 6 bases; nucleotides outside the gene matches: 9. CDR3 nucleotide sequence: TGCGCCAGCAGCGGAGGGACAGCTAACGCTGAAGCTTTCTTT. Amino acids: CASSGGTANAEAFF.

V gene TRBV10-3 combines with J gene TRBJ2-3; TRBD1 agrees at 8 bases. Germline loops: CDR1 ENHRY, CDR2 SYGVKD. Trimming at V came to 10 bases and at J to 2 bases, leaving 8 bases not matched to a gene. This CDR3 is 14 amino acids long. CDR3 DNA: TGTGCCACTACGGGACAGGCATACACAGATACGCAGTATTTT. Its protein product is CATTGQAYTDTQYF.

V and J are TRBV7-9 and TRBJ2-5; tentatively, D is TRBD2 (5 bases). The CDR3 is 15 amino acids. Per the germline V gene, CDR1 is SEHNR and CDR2 is FQNEAQ (reference sequence). V dropped 1 base and J dropped 2 bases, with 11 bases sitting between them. DNA for the CDR3: TGTGCCAGCAGCTTAGGCATTAGCGATCAAGAGACCCAGTACTTC. It specifies CASSLGISDQETQYF. The variable domain in full, with the rest retrieved from reference TRBV7-9 and TRBJ2-5, is DTGVSQNPRHKITKRGQNVTFRCDPISEHNRLYWYRQTLGQGPEFLTYFQNEAQLEKSRLLSDRFSAERPKGSFSTLEIQRTEQGDSAMYLCASSLGISDQETQYFGPGTRLLVL.

This clonotype was seen more than once but under ten times. This chain uses TRBV7-2 with TRBJ2-7; 8 bases match TRBD2. CDR3 size: 16 residues. Germline V CDR1 and CDR2: SGHTA, FQGNSA. With 5 bases clipped from V and 7 bases from J, the junction kept 16 bases outside the gene matches. The CDR3 spells CASSLRPGLGLREQYF. The CDR3 nucleotides read TGTGCCAGCAGCCTACGACCGGGACTAGGTTTGAGGGAGCAGTACTTC.

This clonotype has at least ten counts. The rearrangement links TRBV11-2 to TRBJ2-3; 13 positions match TRBD2. The V and J ends lost 5 bases and 2 bases, in that order; junction bases with no gene match: 10. The CDR3 loop spans 18 amino acids. The germline gives CDR1 SGHAT, CDR2 FQNNGV. The CDR3 region is CASSTGLAGAPLTDTQYF. DNA for the CDR3: TGTGCCAGCAGCACCGGACTAGCGGGAGCCCCTCTCACAGATACGCAGTATTTT.

CDR3 bases: TGTGCCAGCAGTGTCTCGACTAGCGGGGATTGGGCAGATACGCAGTATTTT. Translating it yields CASSVSTSGDWADTQYF. The chain links TRBV2 to TRBJ2-3, with 11 bases fitting TRBD2. Germline CDR1 reads SNHLY; CDR2 reads FYNNEI. This CDR3 region has 17 residues. V lost 4 bases, J lost 4 bases, and 10 bases stayed unmatched.

This chain connects TRBV5-1 to TRBJ2-1; D possibly uses TRBD1 or TRBD2 (5 bases each). The germline V gene encodes CDR1 SGHRS and CDR2 YFSETQ. This CDR3 is built from 16 residues. Trimming cost V 0 bases and J 6 bases, with 16 bases left between them. CDR3 bases: TGCGCCAGCAGCTTGGGGCAGGGAGCTCCCCTCAATGAGCAGTTCTTC. Encoded protein: CASSLGQGAPLNEQFF.

This chain links TRBV9 with TRBJ2-7; D is unclear. The V end lost 2 bases, the J end lost 4 bases, and 13 bases lay between the germline ends. The CDR3 runs 14 residues. CDR1 is SGDLS and CDR2 is YYNGEE in the germline V gene. The CDR3 sequence is CASSVSPYWYEQYV. DNA of the CDR3: TGTGCCAGCAGCGTGAGCCCTTATTGGTACGAGCAGTACGTC.

This clonotype was seen a handful of times. The gene calls are TRBV4-2 and TRBJ2-5; tentatively, D is TRBD2 (5 bases). CDR1 is LGHNA, CDR2 YNFKEQ, per germline. The V gene lost 0 bases and the J gene lost 5 bases, with 10 bases spanning the gap. The CDR3 length is 14 residues. CDR3 DNA sequence: TGTGCCAGCAGCCAAGAGAAATTAGCGGAGACCCAGTACTTC. Encoded protein: CASSQEKLAETQYF.